Presented here are 32 T cell receptor beta chains from one specimen sequenced in a study of T cell changes during pregnancy in multiple sclerosis. Measured with immunoSEQ multiplex PCR; TCRdb has only the in-frame clones, and not every one. The sample includes more than 65,000 clones, approximately 92% of them seen just once. This sample comprised peripheral blood, obtained in the first trimester of pregnancy. The receptors come from a female donor with multiple sclerosis, enrolled in a pregnancy study.

CDR3 sequence: CASSRGTTGEETQYF. CDR3 sequence (DNA): TGTGCCAGCAGCAGGGGGACAACAGGGGAAGAGACCCAGTACTTC. The gene calls are TRBV11-2 and TRBJ2-5, with 7 bases that match TRBD1. The CDR3 consists of 15 residues. Germline assignment: CDR1 SGHAT and CDR2 FQNNGV. J was trimmed by 3 bases and V by 5 bases; bases with no gene match: 9.

The chain recombines TRBV19 with TRBJ2-3; a weak D match, TRBD2 (5 bases). Germline V CDR1 and CDR2: LNHDA, SQIVND (reference sequence). Trimming took 7 bases from V and 3 from J, leaving 17 bases between them. The CDR3 loop spans 15 amino acids. In DNA form, the CDR3 reads TGTGCCAGTATGGGAACGCCGAGGAGGACAGATACGCAGTATTTT. It translates to CASMGTPRRTDTQYF.

V is TRBV7-3 and J is TRBJ1-2, with D maybe TRBD1 (6 bases). This CDR3 comprises 14 residues. V was cut by 6 bases and J by 2 bases, with 13 bases left in between. Germline CDR1 is SGHTA and CDR2 is FQGTGA. In DNA, the CDR3 is TGTGCCAGCAGTAAAGGGGGAGCCAACTATGGCTACACCTTC. This codes for CASSKGGANYGYTF.

J is TRBJ2-5 and V is TRBV27; a weak D match, TRBD1 (7 bases). V lost 1 base and J lost 3, with 15 bases in between. Per germline, CDR1 MNHEY and CDR2 SMNVEV (reference sequence). The CDR3 length is 16 residues. CDR3 in DNA: TGTGCCAGCAGTTTATGGTCGCAGGGGGGAAAAGAGACCCAGTACTTC. Residues: CASSLWSQGGKETQYF.

The V and J genes are TRBV9 and TRBJ2-2, with 9 bases identical to TRBD2. There are 16 residues in the CDR3. V gave up 4 bases and J gave up 1 base; unmatched junction bases: 5. CDR1 is SGDLS, CDR2 YYNGEE, per germline. The CDR3 sequence: CASSSGTSQNTGELFF. DNA for the CDR3: TGTGCCAGCAGCTCCGGGACTAGCCAGAACACCGGGGAGCTGTTTTTT.

CDR3 in amino acids: CASSSRGNEQYF. The CDR3 bases are TGTGCCAGCAGTTCCAGGGGAAACGAGCAGTACTTC. The rearrangement uses TRBV28 and TRBJ2-7, with D possibly matching TRBD1 (6 bases). CDR3 length: 12 residues. Trimming shortened V by 4 bases and J by 5 bases, and 9 bases separated the two germline ends. Germline CDR1 MDHEN, CDR2 SYDVKM.

V and J are TRBV6-1 and TRBJ2-3; no reliable D call. V lost 1 base and J lost 1, with 6 bases in between. Germline lookup yields CDR1 MNHNS and CDR2 SASEGT. The CDR3 is made up of 14 amino acids. CDR3: CASSEGLGTDTQYF. The CDR3 nucleotides read TGTGCCAGCAGTGAAGGTCTTGGCACAGATACGCAGTATTTT.

The rearrangement uses TRBV7-2 and TRBJ2-2; D call uncertain. The CDR3 is 12 amino acids. In germline, CDR1 is SGHTA, CDR2 FQGNSA. The V end was cut by 7 bases, the J end by 4 bases, with 7 bases between. The DNA of the CDR3 is TGTGCCAGCACCCCCGTCACCGGGGAGCTGTTTTTT. This gives the protein CASTPVTGELFF.

This clone was counted a single time. The rearrangement links TRBV6-6 to TRBJ2-7; 8 nucleotides line up with TRBD1. V gave up 0 bases and J gave up 5 bases; unmatched junction bases: 3. CDR1 and CDR2 from the germline V gene are MNHNY and SVGAGI (reference sequence). This CDR3 has 14 residues. CDR3 nucleotide sequence: TGTGCCAGCAGTTACTCCGGACAGGGAAACGAGCAGTACTTC. Translation gives CASSYSGQGNEQYF.

The V gene is TRBV11-2, the J gene TRBJ1-2; D is unclear. The CDR3 runs 15 residues. V was pared by 0 bases and J by 1 base, with 9 bases between. Germline CDR1 is SGHAT and CDR2 is FQNNGV. The CDR3 nucleotides read TGTGCCAGCAGCTTAGAGGAGGGATTTAACTATGGCTACACCTTC. It translates to CASSLEEGFNYGYTF.

This clone has a handful of counts. This sequence joins TRBV6-1 and TRBJ2-7, with D possibly matching TRBD2 (7 bases). The germline V and J ends were trimmed by 6 bases and 3 bases, with 15 bases remaining between them. CDR1 MNHNS and CDR2 SASEGT come from the germline V gene. The CDR3 extends over 14 amino acids. CDR3 protein: CASRVGGANYEQYF. The CDR3 nucleotides read TGTGCCAGCAGGGTAGGGGGGGCCAACTACGAGCAGTACTTC.

This clone occurred a few times. The chain couples TRBV28 to TRBJ1-5; unclear D gene. In germline, CDR1 is MDHEN, CDR2 SYDVKM. CDR3 length equals 17 residues. Trimming removed 5 bases from V and 0 bases from J, with 17 bases in between. The CDR3 DNA reads as TGTGCCAGCAGTCTTATCGTACCAGACAATAGCAATCAGCCCCAGCATTTT. Translation: CASSLIVPDNSNQPQHF.

The chain links TRBV19 to TRBJ2-7; 7 bases are a match to TRBD2. CDR1 is LNHDA and CDR2 is SQIVND in the germline V gene (reference sequence). The CDR3 is 15 residues long. Trimming took 6 bases from V and 3 from J; bases not matched to a gene: 11. The CDR3 DNA is TGTGCCAGTAGGCGGGCGGGGGACCCCTTCTACGAGCAGTACTTC. This encodes CASRRAGDPFYEQYF.

The chain carries TRBV5-1 and TRBJ2-3, with 14 bases matching TRBD2. V was clipped by 4 bases and J by 3 bases; unmatched bases: 4. CDR1 SGHRS and CDR2 YFSETQ come from the germline V gene. The length of the CDR3 is 16 residues. In DNA, the CDR3 is TGCGCCAGCAGCATCCGACTAGCGGGAGGGACAGATACGCAGTATTTT. This translates into CASSIRLAGGTDTQYF.

The chain links TRBV28 to TRBJ2-3; TRBD2 might be the D (6 bases). The CDR3 consists of 17 residues. Germline V gene data show CDR1 as MDHEN and CDR2 as SYDVKM. The V gene lost 5 bases and the J gene lost 0 bases, with 18 bases spanning the gap. CDR3 coding DNA: TGTGCCAGCAGTGCACGTACGACTAGTATTAGCACAGATACGCAGTATTTT. Translation gives CASSARTTSISTDTQYF. The full variable domain, with the rest looked up from reference TRBV28 and TRBJ2-3, is DVKVTQSSRYLVKRTGEKVFLECVQDMDHENMFWYRQDPGLGLRLIYFSYDVKMKEKGDIPEGYSVSREKKERFSLILESASTNQTSMYLCASSARTTSISTDTQYFGPGTRLTVL.

This clone was detected once. The V gene is TRBV10-3, the J gene TRBJ1-5, with D possibly TRBD1 on 6 matching bases. Germline lookup yields CDR1 ENHRY and CDR2 SYGVKD. Trimming removed 3 bases from V and 4 bases from J, with 22 bases in between. The CDR3 covers 18 residues. CDR3 bases: TGTGCCATCAGTGATAGCCCTCGAATTACAGGGTTGAATCAGCCCCAGCATTTT. This codes for CAISDSPRITGLNQPQHF.

CDR3 amino acids: CASSEPGVQDTQYF. The CDR3 region has the DNA TGTGCCAGCAGTGAACCAGGGGTACAAGATACGCAGTATTTT. The chain combines TRBV25-1 with TRBJ2-3; a possible D gene is TRBD1 (6 bases). The CDR3 consists of 14 residues. V gave up 2 bases and J gave up 5 bases, with 11 bases separating them. Germline values: CDR1 MGHDK, CDR2 SYGVNS.

The rearrangement links TRBV6-1 to TRBJ2-1; 7 nucleotides match TRBD2. CDR3 length: 14 amino acids. Germline V gene sequence: CDR1 MNHNS, CDR2 SASEGT. Trimming took 3 bases from V and 3 from J; bases not matched to a gene: 2. This CDR3 reads CASSDREGYNEQFF. The DNA for the CDR3 is TGTGCCAGCAGTGACAGGGAGGGCTACAATGAGCAGTTCTTC.

J is TRBJ2-7 and V is TRBV2; TRBD2 is a possible D gene (6 bases). This CDR3 has 12 amino acids. V was trimmed by 6 bases and J by 5 bases, leaving 11 bases between them. Germline V CDR1 and CDR2: SNHLY, FYNNEI. Written as DNA, the CDR3 is TGTGCCAGCAGAGTAGGAGGGAACGAGCAGTACTTC. It codes for CASRVGGNEQYF.

This clone was recorded once. This chain links TRBV7-3 with TRBJ2-1, with TRBD2 matching over 12 bases. The CDR3 sequence is 15 residues long. Germline values: CDR1 SGHTA, CDR2 FQGTGA. Trimming removed 5 bases from V and 8 bases from J; junction bases left unmatched: 7. The CDR3 reads CASSLGLAGHDEQFF. CDR3 DNA: TGTGCCAGCAGCCTAGGACTAGCGGGACACGATGAGCAGTTCTTC.

V is TRBV5-1 and J is TRBJ1-2; D not certain. V lost 0 bases, J lost 5 bases, and 11 bases lay in between. Germline V lookup: CDR1 SGHRS, CDR2 YFSETQ. This CDR3 comprises 14 residues. The CDR3: CASSLGRGRYGYTF. CDR3 DNA: TGCGCCAGCAGCTTGGGGAGAGGCAGATATGGCTACACCTTC.

The chain combines TRBV19 with TRBJ2-1; 10 positions match TRBD2. V shed 9 bases, J shed 7 bases, and the junction held 12 bases outside the gene matches. Germline CDR1 is LNHDA and CDR2 is SQIVND (reference sequence). This CDR3 has 15 amino acids. The CDR3 spells CASSFLAGVGNEQFF. The CDR3 DNA reads as TGTGCCAGCAGTTTCCTAGCGGGGGTGGGGAATGAGCAGTTCTTC.

This chain joins TRBV5-1 and TRBJ2-5; 7 bases line up with TRBD2. The CDR3 runs to 15 residues. The V and J ends lost 4 bases and 4 bases, in that order; junction bases with no gene match: 10. CDR1 SGHRS and CDR2 YFSETQ come from the germline V gene. The CDR3 nucleotides are TGCGCCAGCAGCGTGTCGAGCGGGGTAAGAGAGACCCAGTACTTC. Translating gives CASSVSSGVRETQYF.

The chain employs TRBV18 and TRBJ2-1; D gene ambiguous. The V gene's germline CDR1 is KGHSH and CDR2 LQKENI. The CDR3 runs to 12 residues. V lost 5 bases and J 4 bases, leaving 6 bases between the germline ends. CDR3 residues: CASSAIYNEQFF. CDR3 nucleotide sequence: TGTGCCAGCTCAGCTATTTACAATGAGCAGTTCTTC.

In its sample, this clone was seen once. The V call is TRBV5-1, the J call TRBJ2-1, with unresolved D. This CDR3 spans 15 amino acids. Germline CDR1 and CDR2: SGHRS and YFSETQ. V lost 0 bases, J lost 4 bases, and 11 bases lay in between. The CDR3 DNA is TGCGCCAGCAGCTTGGGCAGTTACAGTTACAATGAGCAGTTCTTC. It codes for CASSLGSYSYNEQFF.

The rearrangement uses TRBV9 and TRBJ1-1, with unresolved D. The CDR3 has 13 amino acids. Germline loops: CDR1 SGDLS, CDR2 YYNGEE. With 2 bases removed from V and 4 bases from J, the gap between germline ends came to 9 bases. The CDR3 DNA is TGTGCCAGCAGCGTTGGAGGCCCCACTGAAGCTTTCTTT. Protein sequence: CASSVGGPTEAFF. Variable domain in full (rest from reference TRBV9 and TRBJ1-1): DSGVTQTPKHLITATGQRVTLRCSPRSGDLSVYWYQQSLDQGLQFLIQYYNGEERAKGNILERFSAQQFPDLHSELNLSSLELGDSALYFCASSVGGPTEAFFGQGTRLTVV.

The genes are TRBV19 and TRBJ1-4, with a possible D match to TRBD1 (6 bases). Germline CDR1 reads LNHDA; CDR2 reads SQIVND (reference sequence). The CDR3 contains 14 residues. Trimming stripped 7 bases from V and 11 bases from J, with 20 bases between. CDR3 sequence: CASTPKGGLGKLFF. The CDR3, as DNA: TGTGCCAGTACCCCGAAGGGGGGGCTGGGTAAACTGTTTTTT.

Written as DNA, the CDR3 is TGTGCCAGCAGCGTGGGACTAGCGGGAGAGGGTGGGTTGGGTACGCAGTATTTT. Residues: CASSVGLAGEGGLGTQYF. The V and J genes are TRBV9 and TRBJ2-3, with 14 bases aligning to TRBD2. Per the germline V gene, CDR1 is SGDLS and CDR2 is YYNGEE. The CDR3 consists of 18 residues. The V gene end was trimmed by 2 bases and the J gene end by 8 bases; junction bases not matched to a gene: 13. Based on the CDR3 plus reference TRBV9 and TRBJ2-3, the full variable domain is DSGVTQTPKHLITATGQRVTLRCSPRSGDLSVYWYQQSLDQGLQFLIQYYNGEERAKGNILERFSAQQFPDLHSELNLSSLELGDSALYFCASSVGLAGEGGLGTQYFGPGTRLTVL.

J is TRBJ2-5 and V is TRBV5-1; weak D call: TRBD2 (6 bases). V lost 0 bases to trimming and J lost 4 bases, with 7 bases between them. The germline V gene has CDR1 SGHRS and CDR2 YFSETQ. The CDR3 length is 13 residues. The CDR3 sequence: CASSLAGGETQYF. CDR3 in DNA: TGCGCCAGCAGCTTGGCCGGGGGAGAGACCCAGTACTTC.

The chain combines TRBV6-1 with TRBJ2-1; D is unresolved. Trimming took off 0 bases at V and 4 bases at J, with 7 bases between the two ends. The length of the CDR3 is 14 residues. Germline V gene data show CDR1 as MNHNS and CDR2 as SASEGT. CDR3 sequence (DNA): TGTGCCAGCAGTGAAGCGTGGAGATACAATGAGCAGTTCTTC. It yields the protein CASSEAWRYNEQFF.

This chain connects TRBV5-1 to TRBJ2-1; the match to TRBD2 covers 14 bases. This CDR3 is built from 16 residues. The germline V gene encodes CDR1 SGHRS and CDR2 YFSETQ. Trimming removed 2 bases from V and 6 bases from J; junction bases left unmatched: 4. The CDR3 reads CASSFSGLAGGNEQFF. Written as DNA, the CDR3 is TGCGCCAGCAGCTTTAGTGGACTAGCGGGAGGCAATGAGCAGTTCTTC.

The sample holds a few counts of this clone. The chain is built from TRBV28 and TRBJ1-5; no reliable D call. The germline V gene encodes CDR1 MDHEN and CDR2 SYDVKM. V was trimmed by 3 bases and J by 5 bases, leaving 5 bases between them. The CDR3 loop spans 12 amino acids. The CDR3 nucleotides read TGTGCCAGCAGTTTGGGCTATCAGCCCCAGCATTTT. This gives the protein CASSLGYQPQHF.